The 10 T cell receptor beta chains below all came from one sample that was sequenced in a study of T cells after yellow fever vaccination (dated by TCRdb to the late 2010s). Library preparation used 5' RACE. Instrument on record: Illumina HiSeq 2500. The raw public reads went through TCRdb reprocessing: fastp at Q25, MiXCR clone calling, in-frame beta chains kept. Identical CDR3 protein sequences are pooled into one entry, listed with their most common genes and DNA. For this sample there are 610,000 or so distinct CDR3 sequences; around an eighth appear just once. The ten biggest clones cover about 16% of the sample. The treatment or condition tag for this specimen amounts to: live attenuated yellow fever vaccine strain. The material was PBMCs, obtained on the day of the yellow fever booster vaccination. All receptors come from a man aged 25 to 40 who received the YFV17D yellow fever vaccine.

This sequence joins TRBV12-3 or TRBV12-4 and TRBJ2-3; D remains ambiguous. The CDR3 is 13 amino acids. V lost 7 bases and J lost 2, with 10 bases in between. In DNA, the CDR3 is TGTGCCAGCAATGGCGGATTCACAGATACGCAGTATTTT. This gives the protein CASNGGFTDTQYF.

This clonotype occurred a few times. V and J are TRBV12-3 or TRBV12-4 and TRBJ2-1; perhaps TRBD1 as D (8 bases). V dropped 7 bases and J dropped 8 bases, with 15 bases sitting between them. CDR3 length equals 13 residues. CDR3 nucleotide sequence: TGTGCCAGCAATACAGGGGGGAGGGATGAGCAGTTCTTC. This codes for CASNTGGRDEQFF.

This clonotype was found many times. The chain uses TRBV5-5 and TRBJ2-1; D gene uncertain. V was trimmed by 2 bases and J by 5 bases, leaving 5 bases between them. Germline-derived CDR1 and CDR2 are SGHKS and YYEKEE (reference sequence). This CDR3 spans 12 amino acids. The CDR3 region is CASSFVNNEQFF. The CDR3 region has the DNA TGTGCCAGCAGCTTTGTTAACAATGAGCAGTTCTTC.

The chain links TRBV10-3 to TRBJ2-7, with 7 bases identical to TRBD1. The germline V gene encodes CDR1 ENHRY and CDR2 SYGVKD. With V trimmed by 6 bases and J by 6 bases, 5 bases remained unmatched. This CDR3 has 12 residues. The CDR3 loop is CAISATGAEQYF. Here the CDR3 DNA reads TGTGCCATCAGCGCAACAGGGGCCGAGCAGTACTTC.

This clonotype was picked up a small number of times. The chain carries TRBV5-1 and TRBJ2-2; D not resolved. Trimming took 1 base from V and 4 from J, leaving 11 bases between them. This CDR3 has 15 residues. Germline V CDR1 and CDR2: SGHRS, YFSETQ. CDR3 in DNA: TGCGCCAGCAGCTTGTCGTCTAGTAGCACCGGGGAGCTGTTTTTT. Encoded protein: CASSLSSSSTGELFF.

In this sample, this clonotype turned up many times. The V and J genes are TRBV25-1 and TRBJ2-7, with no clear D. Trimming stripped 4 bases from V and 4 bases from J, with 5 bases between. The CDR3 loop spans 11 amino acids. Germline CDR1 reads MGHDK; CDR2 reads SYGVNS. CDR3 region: CASSGGYEQYF. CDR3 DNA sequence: TGTGCCAGCAGTGGAGGTTACGAGCAGTACTTC.

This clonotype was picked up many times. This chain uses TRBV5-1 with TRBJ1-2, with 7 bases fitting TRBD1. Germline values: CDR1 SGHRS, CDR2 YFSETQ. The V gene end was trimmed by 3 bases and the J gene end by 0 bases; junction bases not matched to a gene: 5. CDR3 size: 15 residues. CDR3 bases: TGCGCCAGCAGCTCTAGACAGGGAGCTAACTATGGCTACACCTTC. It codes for CASSSRQGANYGYTF.

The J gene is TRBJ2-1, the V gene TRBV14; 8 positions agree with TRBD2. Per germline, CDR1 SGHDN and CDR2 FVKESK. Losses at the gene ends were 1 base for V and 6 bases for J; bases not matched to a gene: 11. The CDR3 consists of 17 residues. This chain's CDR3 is CASSQVLGDGRGNEQFF. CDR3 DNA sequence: TGTGCCAGCAGCCAAGTCCTGGGGGACGGGAGGGGCAATGAGCAGTTCTTC.

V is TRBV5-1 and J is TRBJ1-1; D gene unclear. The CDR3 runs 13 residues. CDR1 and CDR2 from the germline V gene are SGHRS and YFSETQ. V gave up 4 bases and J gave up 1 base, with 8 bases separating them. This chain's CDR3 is CASSHNKNTEAFF. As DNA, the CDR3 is TGCGCCAGCAGCCATAACAAGAACACTGAAGCTTTCTTT.

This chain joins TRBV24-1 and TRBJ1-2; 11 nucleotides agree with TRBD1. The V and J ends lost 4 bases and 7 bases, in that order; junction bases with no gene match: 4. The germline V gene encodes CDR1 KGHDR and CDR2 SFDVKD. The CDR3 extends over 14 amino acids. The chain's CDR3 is CATSEGTGGSGYTF. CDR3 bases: TGTGCCACCAGTGAAGGGACAGGGGGGTCTGGCTACACCTTC.